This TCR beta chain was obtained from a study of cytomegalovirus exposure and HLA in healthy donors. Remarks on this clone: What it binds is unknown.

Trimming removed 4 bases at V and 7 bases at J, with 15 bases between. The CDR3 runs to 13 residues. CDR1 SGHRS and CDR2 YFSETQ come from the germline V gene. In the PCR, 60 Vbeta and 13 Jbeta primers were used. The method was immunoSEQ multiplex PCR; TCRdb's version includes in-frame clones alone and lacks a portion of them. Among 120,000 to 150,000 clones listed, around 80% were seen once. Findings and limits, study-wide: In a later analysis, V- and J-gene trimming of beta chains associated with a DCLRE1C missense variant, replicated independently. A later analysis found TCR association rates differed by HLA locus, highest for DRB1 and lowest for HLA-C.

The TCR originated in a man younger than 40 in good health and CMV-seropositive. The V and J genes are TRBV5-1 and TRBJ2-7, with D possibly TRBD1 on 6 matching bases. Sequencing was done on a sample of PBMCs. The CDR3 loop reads CASSLGQPGEQYF. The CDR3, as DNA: TGCGCCAGCAGCCTGGGACAACCGGGGGAGCAGTACTTC.